Sequencing of this TCR beta chain was carried out in a study of T cells after posttransplantation cyclophosphamide. TCRdb's table, derived via immunoSEQ multiplex PCR, lists solely in-frame clones and lacks some. The repertoire consists of 20,000 to 25,000 clones, with more than 70% occurring once and the leading ten covering around 8%. Trimming shortened V by 3 bases and J by 2 bases, and 14 bases separated the two germline ends. The length of the CDR3 is 16 residues. Germline values: CDR1 MGHRA, CDR2 YSYEKL. Notes on the study in general: TRB clonality was highly associated with recipient CMV seropositivity and reactivation.

As for this clone: Its target is not known.

Sampled 1 year posttransplant, controls received myeloablative marrow transplants, methotrexate and a calcineurin inhibitor. The sequencing used PBMCs, collected after an allogeneic stem cell transplant with a calcineurin inhibitor and methotrexate. This sequence joins TRBV4-1 and TRBJ2-4; D is perhaps TRBD2 (5 bases). The TCR comes from a female patient in her forties or fifties who received an allogeneic stem cell transplant from an unrelated donor, was CMV-positive, and had chronic GVHD only. Some of the T cells might come from the graft donor. The chain's CDR3 is CASSHLLRATKNIQYF. The CDR3 nucleotides are TGCGCCAGCAGCCATCTTCTGCGGGCGACCAAAAACATTCAGTACTTC.